The 25 T cell receptor beta chains reported below all come from one sample, sequenced in a study of control samples from healthy donors and cancer patients. TCRdb's table, derived via immunoSEQ multiplex PCR, lists solely in-frame clones and lacks some. The table lists just under 65,000 clones, 85% of them singletons, with 4.5% to 6.5% in the top ten. Material: blood. These receptors were collected from a man in his forties in good health.

V is TRBV2 and J is TRBJ1-1; a weak D match, TRBD1 (5 bases). This CDR3 has 12 residues. V was clipped by 4 bases and J by 4 bases, with 7 bases between them. Germline values: CDR1 SNHLY, CDR2 FYNNEI. CDR3 region: CASSVGGTEAFF. The CDR3 bases are TGTGCCAGCAGTGTGGGGGGCACTGAAGCTTTCTTT.

The CDR3, as DNA: TGTGCCAGTAGTACCCGTTTCGCGGGGGTTAGCACAGATACGCAGTATTTT. Residues: CASSTRFAGVSTDTQYF. The rearrangement joins TRBV19 to TRBJ2-3, with TRBD2 identical over 7 bases. V lost 4 bases, J lost 0 bases, and 10 bases stayed unmatched. This CDR3 has 17 residues. Germline V lookup: CDR1 LNHDA, CDR2 SQIVND (reference sequence).

The rearrangement links TRBV5-4 to TRBJ2-5; D gene unclear. Trimming left V 1 base short and J 3 bases short, with 4 bases between. Germline V gene data show CDR1 as SGHNT and CDR2 as YYREEE (reference sequence). The CDR3 has 12 amino acids. The CDR3 coding sequence is TGTGCCAGCAGCTTGACAAAAGAGACCCAGTACTTC. Translation gives CASSLTKETQYF.

CDR3: CASSGRTGSGTEAFF. The CDR3 nucleotides are TGTGCCAGCAGCGGAAGGACAGGGTCGGGCACTGAAGCTTTCTTT. The chain joins TRBV9 to TRBJ1-1, with 8 bases matching TRBD1. This CDR3 region has 15 residues. Germline CDR1 SGDLS, CDR2 YYNGEE. The junction had 8 bases not matched to a gene; V was cut back by 3 bases and J by 4 bases.

The CDR3 DNA follows: TGTGCCAGCAAAAGAGGGAGTGAAAAACTGTTTTTT. This codes for CASKRGSEKLFF. The chain links TRBV6-5 to TRBJ1-4; no reliable D call. V lost 7 bases and J 7 bases, leaving 10 bases between the germline ends. This CDR3 comprises 12 residues. Germline V gives CDR1 MNHEY, CDR2 SVGAGI.

The chain recombines TRBV19 with TRBJ1-2; tentatively, D is TRBD1 (6 bases). Germline-derived CDR1 and CDR2 are LNHDA and SQIVND (reference sequence). The germline V and J ends were trimmed by 0 bases and 4 bases, with 9 bases remaining between them. CDR3 size: 14 residues. The CDR3 DNA sequence: TGTGCCAGTAGTATAGATGGGGGCGGCTATGGCTACACCTTC. Protein sequence: CASSIDGGGYGYTF. The variable domain in full, with the rest retrieved from reference TRBV19 and TRBJ1-2, is DGGITQSPKYLFRKEGQNVTLSCEQNLNHDAMYWYRQDPGQGLRLIYYSQIVNDFQKGDIAEGYSVSREKKESFPLTVTSAQKNPTAFYLCASSIDGGGYGYTFGSGTRLTVV.

The J gene is TRBJ2-7, the V gene TRBV19, with D perhaps matching TRBD2 (6 bases). The germline CDR1 and CDR2 sequences are LNHDA and SQIVND (reference sequence). Trimming cost V 5 bases and J 3 bases, with 14 bases left between them. This CDR3 spans 14 amino acids. CDR3 sequence reads: CASSAGLSVYEQYF. CDR3 DNA sequence: TGTGCCAGTAGTGCGGGACTCTCGGTCTACGAGCAGTACTTC.

J is TRBJ1-5 and V is TRBV6-5, with TRBD1 matching over 7 bases. There are 14 residues in the CDR3. V shed 6 bases, J shed 4 bases, and the junction held 6 bases outside the gene matches. Germline V gives CDR1 MNHEY, CDR2 SVGAGI. The CDR3 DNA reads TGTGCCAGCAGCCCGACAGGGAGGAATCAGCCCCAGCATTTT. Translation: CASSPTGRNQPQHF.

The chain is built from TRBV7-2 and TRBJ2-1; TRBD2 aligns across 12 bases. Germline lookup yields CDR1 SGHTA and CDR2 FQGNSA. CDR3 length equals 15 residues. Trimming cost V 5 bases and J 9 bases; bases outside gene matches: 8. The CDR3 protein is CASSPRLAGVLEQFF. Here the CDR3 DNA reads TGTGCCAGCAGCCCAAGACTAGCGGGAGTCCTTGAGCAGTTCTTC.

The chain uses TRBV28 and TRBJ2-3; D is possibly TRBD1 (6 bases). This CDR3 region has 14 residues. Germline V gives CDR1 MDHEN, CDR2 SYDVKM. The V end lost 6 bases, the J end lost 1 base, and 11 bases lay between the germline ends. This CDR3 is CASSHRTGTDTQYF. DNA of the CDR3: TGTGCCAGCAGCCATAGGACAGGCACAGATACGCAGTATTTT. Together with reference TRBV28 and TRBJ2-3, the CDR3 gives the full variable domain: DVKVTQSSRYLVKRTGEKVFLECVQDMDHENMFWYRQDPGLGLRLIYFSYDVKMKEKGDIPEGYSVSREKKERFSLILESASTNQTSMYLCASSHRTGTDTQYFGPGTRLTVL.

The chain recombines TRBV5-1 with TRBJ2-1; TRBD2 matches 9 bases. V lost 4 bases, J lost 6 bases, and 14 bases stayed unmatched. Germline CDR1 SGHRS, CDR2 YFSETQ. The CDR3 totals 17 residues. The CDR3 protein is CASSPHSGSLSSNEQFF. As DNA, the CDR3 is TGCGCCAGCAGCCCCCATAGCGGGAGTCTTTCATCCAATGAGCAGTTCTTC. Looking up the rest from reference TRBV5-1 and TRBJ2-1 gives the full variable domain: KAGVTQTPRYLIKTRGQQVTLSCSPISGHRSVSWYQQTPGQGLQFLFEYFSETQRNKGNFPGRFSGRQFSNSRSEMNVSTLELGDSALYLCASSPHSGSLSSNEQFFGPGTRLTVL.

This chain links TRBV5-5 with TRBJ2-7, with D hard to call. CDR3 length: 16 residues. Germline V gene lookup returns CDR1 SGHKS and CDR2 YYEKEE (reference sequence). V lost 4 bases and J lost 1, with 18 bases in between. Here the CDR3 DNA reads TGTGCCAGCAGCATAGCCGTCGCGCTTCTATCCTACGAGCAGTACTTC. Encoded protein: CASSIAVALLSYEQYF.

This rearrangement joins TRBV28 to TRBJ2-1; TRBD2 aligns across 15 bases. V shed 3 bases and J 12 bases; nucleotides not matched to a gene: 9. The CDR3 sequence is 16 residues long. The V gene's germline CDR1 is MDHEN and CDR2 SYDVKM. DNA of the CDR3: TGTGCCAGCAGTTTGGGACTAGCGGGAGGCCGAGTGGCGCAGTTCTTC. As protein: CASSLGLAGGRVAQFF.

This clone showed up just a few times. The CDR3 DNA follows: TGCGCCAGCAGCCGTGACCTTACAATCGGGACACTCCACTACGAGCAGTACTTC. Translation: CASSRDLTIGTLHYEQYF. This chain links TRBV5-1 with TRBJ2-7; possibly TRBD1 for D (6 bases). With 4 bases removed from V and 3 bases from J, the gap between germline ends came to 26 bases. The CDR3 covers 18 residues. Germline CDR1 reads SGHRS; CDR2 reads YFSETQ.

The V call is TRBV6-2 or TRBV6-3, the J call TRBJ1-1; maybe TRBD1 (6 bases). Germline V gene sequence: CDR1 MNHEY, CDR2 SVGEGT. Trimming took 0 bases from V and 1 from J, leaving 9 bases between them. The CDR3 is 15 amino acids. The CDR3 DNA reads TGTGCCAGCAGTTACTCTGTACAGGGGAACACTGAAGCTTTCTTT. Translated, it gives CASSYSVQGNTEAFF.

This clone was observed once. The CDR3 DNA is TGCGCCAGCAGCCAAGGTGGACAAAATGGCTACACCTTC. Translating it yields CASSQGGQNGYTF. The chain has TRBV4-3 and TRBJ1-2, with D perhaps matching TRBD1 (5 bases). Deletions cut 1 base from V and 6 bases from J, with 9 bases between. The CDR3 totals 13 residues. Germline CDR1 reads LGHNA; CDR2 reads YSLEER.

V and J are TRBV4-2 and TRBJ2-7; the D gene is possibly TRBD1 (6 bases). V gave up 4 bases and J gave up 2 bases, with 15 bases separating them. The CDR3 spans 15 residues. Germline assignment: CDR1 LGHNA and CDR2 YNFKEQ. DNA of the CDR3: TGTGCCAGCAGCCTAAACCATGCAGGGGCCTACGAGCAGTACTTC. Protein sequence: CASSLNHAGAYEQYF.

The V call is TRBV9, the J call TRBJ1-2; D is ambiguous. CDR3 length: 13 amino acids. The V gene lost 0 bases and the J gene lost 1 base, with 4 bases spanning the gap. Germline CDR1 reads SGDLS; CDR2 reads YYNGEE. The CDR3: CASSVGLNYGYTF. Here the CDR3 DNA reads TGTGCCAGCAGCGTAGGACTTAACTATGGCTACACCTTC.

This clone was detected only once. The rearrangement links TRBV9 to TRBJ2-7, with D unresolved. From germline, CDR1 is SGDLS and CDR2 YYNGEE. The CDR3 has 14 amino acids. V was clipped by 4 bases and J by 2 bases, with 13 bases between them. This CDR3 reads CASSPWSSTYEQYF. CDR3 sequence (DNA): TGTGCCAGCAGCCCTTGGTCGTCTACCTACGAGCAGTACTTC. Complete variable domain (other parts from reference TRBV9 and TRBJ2-7): DSGVTQTPKHLITATGQRVTLRCSPRSGDLSVYWYQQSLDQGLQFLIQYYNGEERAKGNILERFSAQQFPDLHSELNLSSLELGDSALYFCASSPWSSTYEQYFGPGTRLTVT.

The chain links TRBV4-3 to TRBJ1-2; 8 bases are a match to TRBD1. This CDR3 contains 15 residues. V shed 1 base, J shed 2 bases, and the junction held 3 bases outside the gene matches. CDR1 and CDR2 from the germline V gene are LGHNA and YSLEER. The CDR3 loop reads CASSQVRQGNYGYTF. DNA for the CDR3: TGCGCCAGCAGCCAAGTAAGACAGGGGAACTATGGCTACACCTTC.

V and J are TRBV7-2 and TRBJ1-2; 12 bases map to TRBD1. CDR1 and CDR2 from the germline V gene are SGHTA and FQGNSA. The CDR3 runs 15 residues. Trimming cost V 0 bases and J 4 bases; bases outside gene matches: 0. Here the CDR3 DNA reads TGTGCCAGCAGCTTAGCGGGACAGGGGGCCTATGGCTACACCTTC. Protein sequence: CASSLAGQGAYGYTF.

This chain links TRBV9 with TRBJ2-2; D gene uncertain. With 1 base removed from V and 1 base from J, the gap between germline ends came to 14 bases. The CDR3 has 17 amino acids. CDR1 is SGDLS and CDR2 is YYNGEE in the germline V gene. DNA of the CDR3: TGTGCCAGCAGCGTATCTGTAGGGATTGGGAACACCGGGGAGCTGTTTTTT. It encodes CASSVSVGIGNTGELFF. The full variable domain, in which reference TRBV9 and TRBJ2-2 provide the parts outside the CDR3, is DSGVTQTPKHLITATGQRVTLRCSPRSGDLSVYWYQQSLDQGLQFLIQYYNGEERAKGNILERFSAQQFPDLHSELNLSSLELGDSALYFCASSVSVGIGNTGELFFGEGSRLTVL.

The chain recombines TRBV11-2 with TRBJ1-1; the D gene is possibly TRBD1 (5 bases). Germline-derived CDR1 and CDR2 are SGHAT and FQNNGV. The CDR3 spans 15 residues. Trimming took 5 bases from V and 4 from J, leaving 17 bases between them. This chain's CDR3 is CASSGSRGYVTEAFF. CDR3 DNA sequence: TGTGCCAGCAGCGGTTCCCGGGGCTACGTCACTGAAGCTTTCTTT.

This chain links TRBV7-6 with TRBJ1-5; D may be TRBD1 (5 bases). CDR1 is SGHVS and CDR2 is FNYEAQ in the germline V gene. The CDR3 runs 15 residues. V lost 3 bases and J lost 5, with 14 bases in between. The CDR3 is CASSFGGAGDQPQHF. The DNA of the CDR3 is TGTGCCAGCAGCTTCGGCGGGGCGGGTGATCAGCCCCAGCATTTT. Using reference TRBV7-6 and TRBJ1-5 for the parts outside the CDR3, the full variable domain is GAGVSQSPRYKVTKRGQDVALRCDPISGHVSLYWYRQALGQGPEFLTYFNYEAQQDKSGLPNDRFSAERPEGSISTLTIQRTEQRDSAMYRCASSFGGAGDQPQHFGDGTRLSIL.

The chain has TRBV14 and TRBJ1-2, with TRBD1 as a possible D gene (6 bases). V was cut by 0 bases and J by 11 bases, with 7 bases left in between. Germline-derived CDR1 and CDR2 are SGHDN and FVKESK. CDR3 length: 11 residues. The CDR3 sequence: CASSQEGQYTF. CDR3 DNA: TGTGCCAGCAGCCAAGAAGGACAGTACACCTTC.